This T cell receptor (beta chain) was identified in a study of blood T cell repertoires in COVID-19. For the study at large: PBMCs, B-cell-depleted T cells, or T cells were the source of the cDNA or gDNA that made up the material.

Participants spanned ages about 18 to 100 years and resided in 20 to 30 US areas. Recovery among Cohort 3 donors was established by two negative PCRs, clearance, or symptom resolution. Assay used: immunoSEQ multiplex PCR; TCRdb lists only in-frame clones, some missing. The data show 100,000 to 150,000 clones, less than 90% seen once. V gave up 5 bases and J gave up 11 bases; unmatched junction bases: 12. CDR1 and CDR2 (germline): SNHLY, FYNNEI. This CDR3 region has 15 residues. The clonotype originates from a woman aged 50 to 65 who had recovered from COVID-19. The chain is built from TRBV2 and TRBJ1-4; 9 bases are shared with TRBD1. The sequencing sample was made of PBMCs or T cells enriched from blood (not recorded which). CDR3 DNA sequence: TGTGCCAGCAGTCCGACCGGGACAGGGATGGGGAAACTGTTTTTT. It specifies CASSPTGTGMGKLFF.